The next 15 T cell receptor beta chains were all read from a single sample in a study of shared clonotypes between healthy human individuals. This table comes from immunoSEQ multiplex PCR, and its TCRdb copy is limited to in-frame clones, with some not included. The repertoire consists of hundreds of thousands of clones, with around 79% occurring once and the leading ten covering about 12%. Specimen: PBMCs. The receptors derive from a middle-aged woman in good health. Some clones in this sample may be carry-over from other donors' samples.

The rearrangement uses TRBV29-1 and TRBJ2-3, with TRBD2 as a possible D gene (6 bases). This CDR3 contains 14 residues. Deletions cut 6 bases from V and 4 bases from J, with 17 bases between. The germline V gene encodes CDR1 SQVTM and CDR2 ANQGSEA. For the CDR3, the DNA is TGCAGCGTCGCCGCTCCGACTAGGCCAGATACGCAGTATTTT. This codes for CSVAAPTRPDTQYF.

The V gene is TRBV25-1, the J gene TRBJ1-2; no clear D gene. The CDR3 sequence is 14 residues long. Germline V CDR1 and CDR2: MGHDK, SYGVNS. With 4 bases removed from V and 2 bases from J, the gap between germline ends came to 11 bases. DNA of the CDR3: TGTGCCAGCAGTGCAACCGGTTACAACTATGGCTACACCTTC. Amino acid sequence: CASSATGYNYGYTF.

This sequence joins TRBV18 and TRBJ2-5; D is possibly TRBD2 (6 bases). The DNA end favors TRBJ2-7, so the J call may be wrong. Germline V lookup: CDR1 KGHSH, CDR2 LQKENI. The CDR3 extends over 15 amino acids. The CDR3 loop is CASSPWIPSANEQYF. As DNA, the CDR3 is TGTGCCAGCTCACCATGGATTCCTAGCGCCAACGAGCAGTACTTC.

The genes are TRBV4-3 and TRBJ2-3; 9 bases map to TRBD2. This CDR3 is built from 17 residues. Germline V gene sequence: CDR1 LGHNA, CDR2 YSLEER. Unmatched junction bases numbered 7, after V lost 3 bases and J lost 0 bases. The CDR3 protein is CASSQATSGPSTDTQYF. Written as DNA, the CDR3 is TGCGCCAGCAGCCAGGCCACTAGCGGGCCTAGCACAGATACGCAGTATTTT.

A single count supports this clone. The chain combines TRBV11-2 with TRBJ2-7; 9 nucleotides agree with TRBD2. With 5 bases clipped from V and 0 bases from J, the junction kept 5 bases outside the gene matches. Germline V gene data show CDR1 as SGHAT and CDR2 as FQNNGV. The CDR3 is 15 amino acids. The chain's CDR3 is CASSLSSGASYEQYF. CDR3 DNA sequence: TGTGCCAGCAGCCTTTCTAGCGGGGCCTCCTACGAGCAGTACTTC.

The chain has TRBV7-8 and TRBJ2-7, with D perhaps TRBD2 (7 bases). This CDR3 is 15 amino acids long. The germline CDR1 and CDR2 sequences are SGHVS and FQNEAQ. V lost 1 base and J lost 7, with 17 bases in between. The CDR3 bases are TGTGCCAGCAGCTTAGTGGGGGGGCTTCAGTCGGAGCAGTACTTC. It is translated as CASSLVGGLQSEQYF. Full variable domain (outside the CDR3, taken from reference TRBV7-8 and TRBJ2-7): GAGVSQSPRYKVAKRGQDVALRCDPISGHVSLFWYQQALGQGPEFLTYFQNEAQLDKSGLPSDRFFAERPEGSVSTLKIQRTQQEDSAVYLCASSLVGGLQSEQYFGPGTRLTVT.

V gene TRBV19 combines with J gene TRBJ2-6; D gene unclear. V was clipped by 3 bases and J by 0 bases, with 6 bases between them. This CDR3 is built from 15 residues. CDR1 is LNHDA and CDR2 is SQIVND in the germline V gene (reference sequence). The CDR3: CASSIRPSGANVLTF. DNA of the CDR3: TGTGCCAGTAGTATCCGCCCCTCTGGGGCCAACGTCCTGACTTTC.

V is TRBV7-3 and J is TRBJ1-1, with D perhaps TRBD1 (5 bases). The CDR3 contains 13 residues. Deletions cut 2 bases from V and 4 bases from J, with 8 bases between. The germline V gene has CDR1 SGHTA and CDR2 FQGTGA. In DNA, the CDR3 is TGTGCCAGCAGCTTACGGGGGGGCACTGAAGCTTTCTTT. Translation gives CASSLRGGTEAFF.

This clone was picked up many times. Here the CDR3 DNA reads TGTGCCAGCAGCATCCGGGACAGTATGTCCTACGAGCAGTACTTC. Protein product: CASSIRDSMSYEQYF. The V gene is TRBV7-2, the J gene TRBJ2-7; the match to TRBD1 covers 7 bases. The CDR3 runs to 15 residues. Germline V gene lookup returns CDR1 SGHTA and CDR2 FQGNSA. With 5 bases clipped from V and 1 base from J, the junction kept 8 bases outside the gene matches.

The V and J genes are TRBV6-4 and TRBJ2-1, with a weak D call TRBD2 (6 bases). The germline V gene encodes CDR1 MRHNA and CDR2 SNTAGT. This CDR3 is 15 amino acids long. V lost 6 bases and J lost 0, with 12 bases in between. DNA for the CDR3: TGTGCCAGCAGGATAGCGGATAGCTCCTACAATGAGCAGTTCTTC. It yields the protein CASRIADSSYNEQFF.

The chain uses TRBV18 and TRBJ1-5; D gene unclear. This CDR3 spans 13 amino acids. CDR1 and CDR2 from the germline V gene are KGHSH and LQKENI. Deletions cut 5 bases from V and 4 bases from J, with 9 bases between. The CDR3 nucleotides are TGTGCCAGCTCAGCTGACGGTAATCAGCCCCAGCATTTT. Protein: CASSADGNQPQHF. Looking up the rest from reference TRBV18 and TRBJ1-5 gives the full variable domain: NAGVMQNPRHLVRRRGQEARLRCSPMKGHSHVYWYRQLPEEGLKFMVYLQKENIIDESGMPKERFSAEFPKEGPSILRIQQVVRGDSAAYFCASSADGNQPQHFGDGTRLSIL.

This chain joins TRBV28 and TRBJ2-5; 7 bases align to TRBD1. V gave up 4 bases and J gave up 4 bases; unmatched junction bases: 9. The CDR3 runs to 15 residues. The germline CDR1 and CDR2 sequences are MDHEN and SYDVKM. The DNA for the CDR3 is TGTGCCAGCAGTTCACAAGACAGGGTGGGAGAGACCCAGTACTTC. Residues: CASSSQDRVGETQYF.

This clone was observed a handful of times. This chain joins TRBV2 and TRBJ2-7, with TRBD1 matching over 12 bases. The CDR3 totals 16 residues. Trimming removed 2 bases from V and 6 bases from J; junction bases left unmatched: 8. From germline, CDR1 is SNHLY and CDR2 FYNNEI. The CDR3 bases are TGTGCCAGCAGTGAACAGTTGGGGACAGGGGGCTCCGAGCAGTACTTC. This encodes CASSEQLGTGGSEQYF.

This chain uses TRBV2 with TRBJ2-3, with unresolved D. V lost 7 bases to trimming and J lost 0 bases, with 11 bases between them. Germline V gene lookup returns CDR1 SNHLY and CDR2 FYNNEI. The CDR3 sequence is 14 residues long. CDR3 sequence reads: CASIEEPSTDTQYF. Here the CDR3 DNA reads TGTGCCAGCATCGAAGAGCCTAGCACAGATACGCAGTATTTT.

This clone occurred a few times. Without the conserved terminal phenylalanine or tryptophan, this CDR3 likely stems from a read error. The DNA is omitted, as the CDR3 cannot be located on it reliably, and the CDR3 follows TCRdb's listing. The V call is TRBV6-4, the J call TRBJ1-2; the table's D call, TRBD1, has no DNA check behind it. Including both end residues, the CDR3 is 9 amino acids long. CDR1 MRHNA and CDR2 SNTAGT come from the germline V gene. CDR3 sequence: CASSDSQGL.